The rows below give T cell receptor beta chains drawn from one sample of a study of blood T cells in healthy people across ages. TCRdb reanalysed the 5' RACE reads using MiXCR and keeps one entry per CDR3 protein. The sample has about 800,000 distinct CDR3 sequences; 20% to 25% are singletons. These data were likewise used in another study, on T cells of mothers and their children.

Source material: blood. The receptors here all came from a boy aged 5-17 years in good health. CDR3s include the opening cysteine and the closing phenylalanine or tryptophan. Each record gives: clone size, V gene, D gene, J gene, CDR3 DNA, CDR3 protein. D genes are given only for firm matches. Only some rows state a clone size, as once, few, many or a class for expanded clones.

>.|TRBV5-1|TRBD2|TRBJ2-3
TGCGCCAGCAGCCCGGGACTAGCGGTCACAGATACGCAGTATTTT
CASSPGLAVTDTQYF
>.|TRBV28|TRBD2|TRBJ2-1
TGTGCCAGCAGTTTTTTATCGGGGGGTCCTACCTCCTACAATGAGCAGTTCTTC
CASSFLSGGPTSYNEQFF
>few|TRBV5-1|TRBD1|TRBJ1-1
TGCGCCAGCAGCAAAGATGGGACAGGGGTTGTTTTCTTT
CASSKDGTGVVFF
>.|TRBV9|.|TRBJ2-7
TGTGCCAGCCCTTCTAGGGGCGAGCAGTACTTC
CASPSRGEQYF
>once|TRBV9|TRBD2|TRBJ2-7
TGTGCCAGCAGCGAGCGACTAGCCTCCTACGAGCAGTACTTC
CASSERLASYEQYF
>few|TRBV4-1|TRBD1|TRBJ1-2
TGCGCCAGCAGCCAGGGGACAGGTATGGGCTATGGCTACACCTTC
CASSQGTGMGYGYTF
>many|TRBV10-3|.|TRBJ1-2
TGTGCCATCAGACCAGGGTTAGTCTATGGCTACACCTTC
CAIRPGLVYGYTF
>.|TRBV6-6|.|TRBJ2-2
TGTGCCAGCAGTTACAGTCCCCCGAACACCGGGGAGCTGTTTTTT
CASSYSPPNTGELFF
>few|TRBV5-1|.|TRBJ2-5
TGCGCCAGCAGCTTGACCCTTTCGGTAGGACTGAGATTCCAAGAGACCCAGTACTTC
CASSLTLSVGLRFQETQYF
>few|TRBV6-6|TRBD1|TRBJ1-1
TGTGCCAGCAGTTTCGAGGGGGCTAGGAACACTGAAGCTTTCTTT
CASSFEGARNTEAFF
>once|TRBV15|.|TRBJ2-3
TGTGCCACCAGTTTCTCTAGCACAGATACGCAGTATTTT
CATSFSSTDTQYF
>.|TRBV5-1|TRBD1|TRBJ2-3
TGCGCCAGCAGCTCTGGACAGGGAAAGGAAGATACGCAGTATTTT
CASSSGQGKEDTQYF
>.|TRBV6-2/TRBV6-3|.|TRBJ2-2
TGTGCCAGCAGTCAGTTATATCGGACAGCGAACACCGGGGAGCTGTTTTTT
CASSQLYRTANTGELFF